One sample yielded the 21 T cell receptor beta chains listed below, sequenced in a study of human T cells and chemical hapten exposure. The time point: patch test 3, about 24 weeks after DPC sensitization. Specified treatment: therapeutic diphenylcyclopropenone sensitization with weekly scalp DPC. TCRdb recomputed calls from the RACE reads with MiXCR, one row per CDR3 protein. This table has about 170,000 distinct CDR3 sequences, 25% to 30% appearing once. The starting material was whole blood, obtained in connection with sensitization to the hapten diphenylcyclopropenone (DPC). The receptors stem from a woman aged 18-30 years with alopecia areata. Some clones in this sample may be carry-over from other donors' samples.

Written as DNA, the CDR3 is TGTGCCAGCAGCTGGCGGGGGGCCTACAATGAGCAGTTCTTC. Residues: CASSWRGAYNEQFF. The chain links TRBV4-2 to TRBJ2-1, with TRBD2 matching 8 bases. Germline CDR1 is LGHNA and CDR2 is YNFKEQ. This CDR3 is built from 14 residues. Trimming removed 5 bases from V and 2 bases from J; junction bases left unmatched: 2.

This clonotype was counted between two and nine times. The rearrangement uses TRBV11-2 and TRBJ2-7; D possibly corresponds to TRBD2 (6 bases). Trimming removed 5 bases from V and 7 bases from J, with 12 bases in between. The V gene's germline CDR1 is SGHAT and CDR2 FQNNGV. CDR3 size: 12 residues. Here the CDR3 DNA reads TGTGCCAGCAGCGGGACTGGGGGGGAGCAGTACTTC. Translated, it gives CASSGTGGEQYF.

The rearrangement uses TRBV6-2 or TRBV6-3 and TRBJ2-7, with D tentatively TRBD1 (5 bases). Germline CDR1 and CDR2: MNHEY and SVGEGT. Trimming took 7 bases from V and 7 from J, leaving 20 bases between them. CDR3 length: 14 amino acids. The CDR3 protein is CASTLRVGAREQYF. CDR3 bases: TGTGCCAGCACCCTTCGGGTAGGGGCGAGAGAGCAGTACTTC.

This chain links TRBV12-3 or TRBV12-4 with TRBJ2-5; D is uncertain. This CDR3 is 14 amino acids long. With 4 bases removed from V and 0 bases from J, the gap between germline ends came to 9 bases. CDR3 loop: CASSYTMYQETQYF. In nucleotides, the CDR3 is TGTGCCAGCAGTTATACTATGTACCAAGAGACCCAGTACTTC.

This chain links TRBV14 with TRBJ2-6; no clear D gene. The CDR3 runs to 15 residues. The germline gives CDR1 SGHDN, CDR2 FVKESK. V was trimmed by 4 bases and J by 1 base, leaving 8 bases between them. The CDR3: CASSPPISGANVLTF. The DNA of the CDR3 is TGTGCCAGCAGCCCACCCATATCTGGGGCCAACGTCCTGACTTTC.

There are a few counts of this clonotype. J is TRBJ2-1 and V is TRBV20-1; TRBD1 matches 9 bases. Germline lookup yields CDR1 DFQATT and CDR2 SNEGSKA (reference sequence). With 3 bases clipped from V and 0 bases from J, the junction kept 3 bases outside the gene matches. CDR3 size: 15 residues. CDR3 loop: CSASPTGGSYNEQFF. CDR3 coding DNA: TGCAGTGCTAGTCCGACAGGGGGCTCCTACAATGAGCAGTTCTTC.

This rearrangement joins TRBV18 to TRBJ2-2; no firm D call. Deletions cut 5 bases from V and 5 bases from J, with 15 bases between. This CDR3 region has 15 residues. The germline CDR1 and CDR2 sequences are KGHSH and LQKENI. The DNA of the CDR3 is TGTGCCAGCTCAATCTTCGTCGCCCTGACCGGGGAGCTGTTTTTT. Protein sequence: CASSIFVALTGELFF.

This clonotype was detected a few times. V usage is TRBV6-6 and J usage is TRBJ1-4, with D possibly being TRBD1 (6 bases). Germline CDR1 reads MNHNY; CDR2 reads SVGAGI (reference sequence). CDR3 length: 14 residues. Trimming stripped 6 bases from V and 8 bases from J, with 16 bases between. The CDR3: CASSHRDGQEKLFF. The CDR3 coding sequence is TGTGCCAGCAGCCACAGGGATGGTCAGGAAAAACTGTTTTTT.

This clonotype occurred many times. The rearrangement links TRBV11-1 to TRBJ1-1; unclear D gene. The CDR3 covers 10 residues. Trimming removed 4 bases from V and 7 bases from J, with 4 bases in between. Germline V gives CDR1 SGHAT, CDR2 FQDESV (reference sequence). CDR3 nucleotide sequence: TGTGCCAGCAGCTCACGTGAAGCTTTCTTT. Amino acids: CASSSREAFF.

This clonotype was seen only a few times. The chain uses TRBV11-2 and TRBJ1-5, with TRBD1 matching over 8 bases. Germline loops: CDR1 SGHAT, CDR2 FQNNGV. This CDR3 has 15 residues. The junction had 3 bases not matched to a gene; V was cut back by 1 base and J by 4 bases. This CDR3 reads CASSLGGQVNQPQHF. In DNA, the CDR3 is TGTGCCAGCAGCTTAGGGGGACAGGTAAATCAGCCCCAGCATTTT.

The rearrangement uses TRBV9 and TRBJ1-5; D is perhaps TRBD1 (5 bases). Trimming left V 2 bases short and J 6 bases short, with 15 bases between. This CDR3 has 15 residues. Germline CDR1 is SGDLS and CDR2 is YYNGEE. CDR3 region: CASSVGREVGQPQHF. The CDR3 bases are TGTGCCAGCAGCGTTGGCAGGGAAGTAGGTCAGCCCCAGCATTTT. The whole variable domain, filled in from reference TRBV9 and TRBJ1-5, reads DSGVTQTPKHLITATGQRVTLRCSPRSGDLSVYWYQQSLDQGLQFLIQYYNGEERAKGNILERFSAQQFPDLHSELNLSSLELGDSALYFCASSVGREVGQPQHFGDGTRLSIL.

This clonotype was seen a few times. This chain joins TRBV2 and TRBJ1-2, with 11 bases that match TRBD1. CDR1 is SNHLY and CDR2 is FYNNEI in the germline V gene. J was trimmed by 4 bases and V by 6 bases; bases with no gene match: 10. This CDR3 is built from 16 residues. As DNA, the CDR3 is TGTGCCAGCAGGGACAGGACAGGGGGCGGTAGCTATGGCTACACCTTC. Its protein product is CASRDRTGGGSYGYTF.

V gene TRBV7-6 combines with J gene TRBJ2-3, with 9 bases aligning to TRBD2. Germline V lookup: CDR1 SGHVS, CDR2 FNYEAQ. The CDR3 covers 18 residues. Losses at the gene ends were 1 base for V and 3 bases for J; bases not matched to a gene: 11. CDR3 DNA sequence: TGTGCCAGCAGCTTAGGAAGGCTGGGACTAGCCCCAACAGATACGCAGTATTTT. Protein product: CASSLGRLGLAPTDTQYF.

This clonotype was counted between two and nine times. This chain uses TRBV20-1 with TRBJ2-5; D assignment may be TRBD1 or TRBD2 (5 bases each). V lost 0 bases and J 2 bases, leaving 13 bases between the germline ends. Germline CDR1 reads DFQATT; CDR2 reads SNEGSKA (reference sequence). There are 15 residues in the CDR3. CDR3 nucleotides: TGCAGTGCTAGAGAAGGGACGCGAACTCAAGAGACCCAGTACTTC. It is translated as CSAREGTRTQETQYF.

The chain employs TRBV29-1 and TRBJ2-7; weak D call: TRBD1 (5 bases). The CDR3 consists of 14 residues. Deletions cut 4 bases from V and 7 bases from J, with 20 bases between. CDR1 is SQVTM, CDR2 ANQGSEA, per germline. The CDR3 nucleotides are TGCAGCGTTGCCCAGGACATGTCTTTGGGAGAGCAGTACTTC. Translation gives CSVAQDMSLGEQYF.

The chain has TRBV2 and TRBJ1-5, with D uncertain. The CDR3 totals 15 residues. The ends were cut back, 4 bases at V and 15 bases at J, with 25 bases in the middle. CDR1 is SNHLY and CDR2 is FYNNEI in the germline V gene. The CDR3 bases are TGTGCCAGCAGTGGGAGAGATTGGGATATCGTCGAGTGGCATTTT. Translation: CASSGRDWDIVEWHF.

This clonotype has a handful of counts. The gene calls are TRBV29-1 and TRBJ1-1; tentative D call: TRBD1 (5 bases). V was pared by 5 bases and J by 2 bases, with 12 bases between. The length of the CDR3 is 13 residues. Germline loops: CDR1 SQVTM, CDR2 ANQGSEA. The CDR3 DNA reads TGCAGCGTTTCGGGGGGGGGAAACACTGAAGCTTTCTTT. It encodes CSVSGGGNTEAFF.

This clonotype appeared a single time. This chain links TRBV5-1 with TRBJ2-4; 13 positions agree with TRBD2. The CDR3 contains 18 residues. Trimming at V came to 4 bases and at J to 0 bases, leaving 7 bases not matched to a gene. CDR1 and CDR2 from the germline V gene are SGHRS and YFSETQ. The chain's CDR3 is CASSLTSGGYLAKNIQYF. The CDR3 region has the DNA TGCGCCAGCAGCCTGACTAGCGGGGGGTACCTAGCCAAAAACATTCAGTACTTC.

In nucleotides, the CDR3 is TGTGCCACCAGTGATTCGAGGGATGGCTACACCTTC. Translating gives CATSDSRDGYTF. The chain has TRBV24-1 and TRBJ1-2; D is unresolved. CDR3 size: 12 residues. The germline CDR1 and CDR2 sequences are KGHDR and SFDVKD. Trimming took off 2 bases at V and 6 bases at J, with 6 bases between the two ends.

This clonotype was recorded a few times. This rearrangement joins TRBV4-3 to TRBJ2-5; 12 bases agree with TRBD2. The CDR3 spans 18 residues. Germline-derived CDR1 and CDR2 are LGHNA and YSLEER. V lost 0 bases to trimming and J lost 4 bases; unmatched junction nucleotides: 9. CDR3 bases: TGCGCCAGCAGCCAAGATTTGCCTAGCGGGGGGGCCGTAGAGACCCAGTACTTC. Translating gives CASSQDLPSGGAVETQYF.

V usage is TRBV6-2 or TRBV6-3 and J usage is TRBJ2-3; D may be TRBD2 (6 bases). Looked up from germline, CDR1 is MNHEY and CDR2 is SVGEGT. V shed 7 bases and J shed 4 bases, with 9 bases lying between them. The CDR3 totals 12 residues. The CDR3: CASTTRPDTQYF. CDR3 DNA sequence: TGTGCCAGCACGACTAGACCAGATACGCAGTATTTT.